This record covers a single T cell receptor beta chain. This entry comes from a study of blood T cell repertoires in COVID-19. Study overall: PBMCs, B-cell-depleted T cells, or T cells provided the cDNA or gDNA that made up the material.

This CDR3 spans 15 amino acids. Deletions cut 4 bases from V and 2 bases from J, with 11 bases between. Germline lookup yields CDR1 LNHDA and CDR2 SQIVND (reference sequence). Sequencing was performed with immunoSEQ multiplex PCR; in TCRdb, only in-frame clones are kept and a portion is missing. The table has 200,000 to 250,000 clones, roughly four fifths seen once. The gene calls are TRBV19 and TRBJ2-2; D possibly corresponds to TRBD2 (6 bases). This TCR was recovered from a middle-aged man who had recovered from COVID-19. The sample consisted of PBMCs or T cells enriched from blood (not recorded which). DNA for the CDR3: TGTGCCAGTAGTAAACCGGGACTTAACACCGGGGAGCTGTTTTTT. It is translated as CASSKPGLNTGELFF.